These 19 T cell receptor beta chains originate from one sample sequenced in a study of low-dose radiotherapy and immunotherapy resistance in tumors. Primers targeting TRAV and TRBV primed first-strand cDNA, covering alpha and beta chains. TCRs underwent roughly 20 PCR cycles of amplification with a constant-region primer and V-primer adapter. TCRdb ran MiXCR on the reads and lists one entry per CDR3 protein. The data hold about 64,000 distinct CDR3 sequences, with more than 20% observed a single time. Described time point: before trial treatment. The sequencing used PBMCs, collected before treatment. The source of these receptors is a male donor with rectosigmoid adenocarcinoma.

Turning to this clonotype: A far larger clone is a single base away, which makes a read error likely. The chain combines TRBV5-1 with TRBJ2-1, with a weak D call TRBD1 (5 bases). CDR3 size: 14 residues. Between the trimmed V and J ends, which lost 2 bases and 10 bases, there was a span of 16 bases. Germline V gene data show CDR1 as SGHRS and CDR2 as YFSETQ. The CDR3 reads CASSFTGGTYEQFF. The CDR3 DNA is TGCGCCAGCAGCTTTACAGGTGGAACCTACGAGCAGTTCTTC.

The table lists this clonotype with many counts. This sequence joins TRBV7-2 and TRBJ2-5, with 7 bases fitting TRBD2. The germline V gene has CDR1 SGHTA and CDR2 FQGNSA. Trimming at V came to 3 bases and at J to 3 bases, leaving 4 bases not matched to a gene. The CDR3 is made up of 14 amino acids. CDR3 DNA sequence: TGTGCCAGCAGCTTGGGACTAACTAAAGAGACCCAGTACTTC. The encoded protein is CASSLGLTKETQYF. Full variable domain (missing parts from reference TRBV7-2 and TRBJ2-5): GAGVSQSPSNKVTEKGKDVELRCDPISGHTALYWYRQSLGQGLEFLIYFQGNSAPDKSGLPSDRFSAERTGGSVSTLTIQRTQQEDSAVYLCASSLGLTKETQYFGPGTRLLVL.

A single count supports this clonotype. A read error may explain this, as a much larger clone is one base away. Here the CDR3 reads CVSSPGSGAPADTQYF. The CDR3 nucleotides are TGCGTCAGCAGCCCAGGTAGCGGGGCCCCCGCAGATACGCAGTATTTT. The V and J genes are TRBV5-1 and TRBJ2-3; 8 bases map to TRBD2. In germline, CDR1 is SGHRS, CDR2 YFSETQ. This CDR3 region has 16 residues.

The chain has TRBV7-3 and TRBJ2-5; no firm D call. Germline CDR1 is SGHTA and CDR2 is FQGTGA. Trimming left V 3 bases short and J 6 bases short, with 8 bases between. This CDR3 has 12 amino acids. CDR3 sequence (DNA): TGTGCCAGCAGCTTTGGCGGTCAGACCCAGTACTTC. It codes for CASSFGGQTQYF.

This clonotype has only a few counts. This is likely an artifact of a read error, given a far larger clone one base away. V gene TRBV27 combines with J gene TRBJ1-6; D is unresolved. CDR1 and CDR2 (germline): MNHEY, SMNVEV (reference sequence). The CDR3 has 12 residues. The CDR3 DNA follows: TGTGCCACCACAGAAGCGGGGAAACCCTTCCACTTT. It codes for CATTEAGKPFHF.

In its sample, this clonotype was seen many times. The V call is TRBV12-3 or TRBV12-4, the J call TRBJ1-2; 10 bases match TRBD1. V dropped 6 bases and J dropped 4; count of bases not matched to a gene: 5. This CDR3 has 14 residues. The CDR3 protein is CASRRQGAIYGYTF. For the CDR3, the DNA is TGTGCCAGCAGGAGACAGGGGGCCATCTATGGCTACACCTTC.

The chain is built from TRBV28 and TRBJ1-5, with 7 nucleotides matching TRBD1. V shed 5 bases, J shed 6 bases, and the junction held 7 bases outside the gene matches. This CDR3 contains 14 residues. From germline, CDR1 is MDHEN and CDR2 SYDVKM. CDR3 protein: CASSTGVGGQPQHF. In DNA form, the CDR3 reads TGTGCCAGCAGTACAGGGGTCGGGGGTCAGCCCCAGCATTTT.

The CDR3 nucleotides are TGTGCCAGCAGCCCCCTGGGGGAGGCAACCTACGAGCAGTACTTC. It specifies CASSPLGEATYEQYF. The V call is TRBV4-2, the J call TRBJ2-7; D might be TRBD2 (6 bases). The germline V gene has CDR1 LGHNA and CDR2 YNFKEQ. The CDR3 is made up of 15 amino acids. The ends were cut back, 4 bases at V and 2 bases at J, with 15 bases in the middle.

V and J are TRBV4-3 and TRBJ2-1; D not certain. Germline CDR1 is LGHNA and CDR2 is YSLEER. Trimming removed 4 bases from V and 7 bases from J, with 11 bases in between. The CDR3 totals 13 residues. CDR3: CASSRQGMNEQFF. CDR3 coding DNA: TGCGCCAGCAGCCGTCAAGGTATGAATGAGCAGTTCTTC.

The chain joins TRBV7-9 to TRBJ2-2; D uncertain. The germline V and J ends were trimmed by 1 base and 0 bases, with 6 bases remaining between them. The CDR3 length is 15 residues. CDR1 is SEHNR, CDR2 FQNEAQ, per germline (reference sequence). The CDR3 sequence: CASSLGGPNTGELFF. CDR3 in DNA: TGTGCCAGCAGCTTAGGAGGCCCGAACACCGGGGAGCTGTTTTTT. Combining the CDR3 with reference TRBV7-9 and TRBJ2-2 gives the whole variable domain DTGVSQNPRHKITKRGQNVTFRCDPISEHNRLYWYRQTLGQGPEFLTYFQNEAQLEKSRLLSDRFSAERPKGSFSTLEIQRTEQGDSAMYLCASSLGGPNTGELFFGEGSRLTVL.

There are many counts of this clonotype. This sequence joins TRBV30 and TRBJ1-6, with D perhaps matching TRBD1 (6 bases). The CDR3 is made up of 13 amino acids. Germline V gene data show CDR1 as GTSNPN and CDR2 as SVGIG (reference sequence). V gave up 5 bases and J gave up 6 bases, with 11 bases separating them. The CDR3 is CAWQTGSNSPLHF. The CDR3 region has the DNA TGTGCCTGGCAGACAGGATCTAATTCACCCCTCCACTTT. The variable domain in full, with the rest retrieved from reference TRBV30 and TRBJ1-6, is SQTIHQWPATLVQPVGSPLSLECTVEGTSNPNLYWYRQAAGRGLQLLFYSVGIGQISSEVPQNLSASRPQDRQFILSSKKLLLSDSGFYLCAWQTGSNSPLHFGNGTRLTVT.

The CDR3: CASSYSSDYEQYF. The DNA for the CDR3 is TGTGCCAGCAGTTACTCGTCCGATTACGAGCAGTACTTC. V gene TRBV6-1 combines with J gene TRBJ2-7; D uncertain. V lost 5 bases to trimming and J lost 4 bases, with 12 bases between them. Germline CDR1 is MNHNS and CDR2 is SASEGT. This CDR3 is built from 13 residues.

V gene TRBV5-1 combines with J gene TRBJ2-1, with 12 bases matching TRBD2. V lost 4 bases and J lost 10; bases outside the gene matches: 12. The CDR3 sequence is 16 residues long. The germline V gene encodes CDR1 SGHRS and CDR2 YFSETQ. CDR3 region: CASSTSSGRAPGEQFF. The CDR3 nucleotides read TGCGCCAGCAGCACGTCTAGCGGGAGGGCCCCGGGCGAGCAGTTCTTC.

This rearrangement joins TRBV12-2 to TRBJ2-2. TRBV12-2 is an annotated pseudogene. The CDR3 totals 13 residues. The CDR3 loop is CASRLVGPGELFF. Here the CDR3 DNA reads TGTGCAAGTCGCTTAGTTGGCCCCGGGGAGCTGTTTTTT.

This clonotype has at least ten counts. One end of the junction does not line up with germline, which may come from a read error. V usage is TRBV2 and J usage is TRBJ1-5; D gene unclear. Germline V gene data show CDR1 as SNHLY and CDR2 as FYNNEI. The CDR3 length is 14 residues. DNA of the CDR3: TGTGCCAGCGGTGAGGCAGATAGCAATCAGCCCCAGCATTTT. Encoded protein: CASGEADSNQPQHF.

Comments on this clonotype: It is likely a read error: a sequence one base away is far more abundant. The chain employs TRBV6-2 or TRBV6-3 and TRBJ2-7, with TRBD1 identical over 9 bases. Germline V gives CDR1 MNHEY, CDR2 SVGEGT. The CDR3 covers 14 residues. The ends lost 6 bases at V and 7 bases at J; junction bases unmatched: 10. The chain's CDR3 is CASRPPTGGHEQYF. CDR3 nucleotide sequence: TGTGCCAGCAGACCACCGACAGGGGGGCATGAGCAGTACTTC.

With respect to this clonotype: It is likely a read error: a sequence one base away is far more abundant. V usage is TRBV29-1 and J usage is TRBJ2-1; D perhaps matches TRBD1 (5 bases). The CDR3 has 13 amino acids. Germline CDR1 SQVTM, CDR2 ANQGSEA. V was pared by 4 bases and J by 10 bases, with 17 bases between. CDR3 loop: CSVVRGNTYEQFF. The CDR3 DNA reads TGCAGCGTTGTAAGGGGAAATACCTACGAGCAGTTCTTC.

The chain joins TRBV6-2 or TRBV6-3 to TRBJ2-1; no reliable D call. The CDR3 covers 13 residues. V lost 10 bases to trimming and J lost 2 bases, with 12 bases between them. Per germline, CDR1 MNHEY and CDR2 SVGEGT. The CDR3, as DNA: TGTGCCACAGCCGCGTGGGCCTACAATGAGCAGTTCTTC. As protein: CATAAWAYNEQFF.

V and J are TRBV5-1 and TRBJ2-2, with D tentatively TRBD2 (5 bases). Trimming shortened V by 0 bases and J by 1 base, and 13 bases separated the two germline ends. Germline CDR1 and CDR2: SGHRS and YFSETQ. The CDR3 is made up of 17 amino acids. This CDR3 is CASSLGMLARNTGELFF. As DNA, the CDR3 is TGCGCCAGCAGCTTGGGTATGTTAGCGAGGAACACCGGGGAGCTGTTTTTT.